This TCR beta chain was sequenced during a study of blood T cell repertoires in COVID-19. Study details: The samples span acute and convalescent COVID-19 from the United States, Italy and Spain. From T cells, B-cell-depleted T cells, or PBMCs came the material, which was cDNA or gDNA.

Original methodology: Nucleated cell number was recorded as an estimate derived from reference gene primer amplification. Data came from immunoSEQ multiplex PCR; TCRdb stores just in-frame clones and leaves some out. V and J calls and clone size are copied from that table; D and trimming were computed from the DNA. Altogether under 250,000 clones are present, around 88% being singletons, with the ten largest covering about 1.3%. The CDR3 sequence is 18 residues long. The J segment lost 2 bases and the V segment lost 0 bases, leaving 11 bases of the junction unmatched. Germline values: CDR1 LGHNA, CDR2 YSLEER. This clone was counted only a few times.

The chain uses TRBV4-3 and TRBJ2-3, with 7 bases matching TRBD2. Sample: peripheral blood. This sequence originates from a man older than 75 with acute or convalescent COVID-19. CDR3 DNA: TGCGCCAGCAGCCAAGATAGGATCGGCGGGAGTCCCACAGATACGCAGTATTTT. Its translation is CASSQDRIGGSPTDTQYF.